This section outlines one T cell receptor beta chain sequence together with its context. Study processing details: Counts of nucleated cells, estimated from reference gene primer amplification, were obtained. Profiled with immunoSEQ multiplex PCR; TCRdb holds only in-frame clones, not every one. Clone size and the V and J calls come from that table; the DNA yielded D and trimming. This table holds 60,000 to 70,000 clones, 88% found once. The CDR3 runs 14 residues. The trim removed 7 bases at V and 9 bases at J, leaving 11 bases unmatched. The germline gives CDR1 MNHNS, CDR2 SASEGT. The data belong to a study of blood T cell repertoires in COVID-19.

Sequencing used peripheral blood. This receptor was taken from an older woman with COVID-19, enrolled during active disease. This chain connects TRBV6-1 to TRBJ1-5; 8 bases map to TRBD1. CDR3 amino acids: CASNRQGLDTPQHF. The CDR3 DNA sequence: TGTGCCAGCAACCGACAGGGGTTGGATACGCCCCAGCATTTT.